This T cell receptor beta chain derives from a study of post-analysis software for immune sequencing data. Whole-study findings and limits: Relative to controls, patients with multiple sclerosis showed significantly lower normalized Chao1 diversity. About 5 TRBV segments occurring more often in patients than controls included TRBV5-6, TRBV5-1 and TRBV20-1.

Incorporated into the TCR beta cDNA libraries were unique molecular identifiers, which served to reduce PCR and sequencing biases. Roughly 500,000 cDNA molecules were obtained per 1 to 10 million input T cells. Using its own MiXCR run on the PCR reads, TCRdb lists one record per CDR3 protein. The table includes 150,000 to 200,000 distinct CDR3 sequences, approximately 31% detected once. This CDR3 spans 13 amino acids. Per germline, CDR1 GTSNPN and CDR2 SVGIG (reference sequence). As regards this clonotype: Its antigen is not known.

This clonotype originated in a girl aged 5 to 17 with multiple sclerosis. Sequencing was carried out using blood. The J gene is TRBJ2-7, the V gene TRBV30; 8 positions agree with TRBD2. The J call could be wrong; TRBJ2-4 is a better fit for the DNA end. CDR3 bases: TGTGCCGTCGTAGCGGGATATTTAAACATTCAGTACTTC. This sequence encodes CAVVAGYLNIQYF.